This T cell receptor beta chain was captured by sequencing in a study of memory CD4+ T cells and cytomegalovirus serostatus. Turning to the study itself: This sample comes from healthy Belgian adults, under 10 CMV seropositive, 20 to 25 seronegative.

The V gene end was trimmed by 0 bases and the J gene end by 7 bases; junction bases not matched to a gene: 8. Germline CDR1 is MNHEY and CDR2 is SVGAGI. The CDR3 has 15 amino acids. Profiling relied on immunoSEQ multiplex PCR, and the TCRdb table lists in-frame clones only, not all of them. The sample lists over 60,000 clones, 75% to 80% occurring once. General study results and limits: The CMV-associated TCR signature appears largely within the CD4+ memory repertoire. Of under 200 reported CMV TCRbeta sequences, under 70 were found in memory CD4+ repertoires.

Comment on this clone: Antigen: not known.

The sort gate was single viable CD3+CD4+CD8-CD45RO+ cells for memory CD4+ T cells. CMV serostatus came from serum IgG against pp150, pp28, p38, p52. Material: memory CD4+ T cells from blood. This rearrangement joins TRBV6-5 to TRBJ1-2; 7 nucleotides align to TRBD1. This sequence originates from an adult in good health and CMV-seronegative. CDR3 protein: CASSYSTGLGFGYTF. The CDR3, as DNA: TGTGCCAGCAGTTACTCGACAGGGTTGGGCTTTGGCTACACCTTC.